This paragraph covers one T cell receptor (beta chain) sequence. The antigen is undetermined. The V gene's germline CDR1 is SGHNT and CDR2 YENEEA. There are 18 residues in the CDR3. Trimming removed 1 base from V and 3 bases from J; junction bases left unmatched: 7. Sequencing was performed with immunoSEQ multiplex PCR; in TCRdb, only in-frame clones are kept and a portion is missing. The sample lists approximately 86,000 clones; 90% to 95% were seen once. This entry comes from a study of graft-versus-host responses after intestinal transplantation. Study context: All recipients were transplanted with multivisceral, liver-intestinal, or isolated intestinal grafts. Regarding the study as a whole: Declining HvG levels early post-transplant were linked to peak circulating GvH clone levels. Recipient bone marrow held GvH clones, some seen earlier in ileum or blood.

The sequence was obtained from a human donor who received an intestinal transplant. The sequences come from unstimulated CD4+ T cells sorted from spleen or lymph node cells, collected before intestinal transplant. The genes are TRBV11-3 and TRBJ2-5, with 14 bases identical to TRBD2. The CDR3 sequence: CASSLVLPGLAGEETQYF. In DNA form, the CDR3 reads TGTGCCAGCAGCTTAGTTCTCCCGGGACTAGCGGGGGAAGAGACCCAGTACTTC.